The entry below describes one TCR beta chain. Its specificity is unknown. CD45RO-CCR7+CD27+CD95- cells counted as naive CD8+ T cells. These data are taken from a study of CXCR3-negative and CXCR3-positive naive CD8 T cells. Study-wide points: Within a donor, both naive subsets shared TRBV-TRBJ usage, unlike memory cells. Both naive subsets carried similar amounts of surface CD5, so TCR strength was inferred from TRB CDR3 properties. Higher TRB CDR3 hydrophobicity marked CXCR3-positive naive cells relative to CXCR3-negative naive cells.

The CDR3 runs 16 residues. Germline assignment: CDR1 SEHNR and CDR2 FQNEAQ (reference sequence). The study made its TRB cDNA libraries by 5' RACE, adding UMI labels. TCRdb processed the 5' RACE reads again and assigns one entry to each CDR3 protein, with no DNA. This table lists fewer than 140,000 distinct CDR3 sequences. The sequence came from a human donor in good health. Some clones in this sample may be carry-over from other donors' samples. Source material: naive CXCR3+ CD8+ T cells from blood. Subset denoted: CD45RO-CCR7+CD27+CD95- naive CD8+ T cells expressing CXCR3 (TNR3+). The chain employs TRBV7-9 and TRBJ2-3; absent DNA, TCRdb's TRBD1 call cannot be checked. The CDR3 protein is CASSLVPAGELDTQYF. Supplemented by reference TRBV7-9 and TRBJ2-3, the full variable domain reads DTGVSQNPRHKITKRGQNVTFRCDPISEHNRLYWYRQTLGQGPEFLTYFQNEAQLEKSRLLSDRFSAERPKGSFSTLEIQRTEQGDSAMYLCASSLVPAGELDTQYFGPGTRLTVL.